This TCR beta chain was identified in a study of blood T cell repertoires in COVID-19. Study in general: The United States, Italy and Spain were the sources of the acute and convalescent COVID-19 samples. From T cells, B-cell-depleted T cells, or PBMCs came the material, which was cDNA or gDNA.

Authors' analysis steps: Estimation of nucleated cell counts relied on the amplification of reference gene primers. Sequencing was performed with immunoSEQ multiplex PCR; in TCRdb, only in-frame clones are kept and a portion is missing. V, J and clone size derive from that table, while D and trimming were established from the DNA sequence. Of about 160,000 clones listed, roughly 85% are singletons. Specimen: peripheral blood. The source is a human donor with acute or convalescent COVID-19. The donor label of this sample is uncertain.

DNA of the CDR3: TGTGCCAGCAGCTTGGGGGGGCTCGCGAATCAGCCCCAGCATTTT. This sequence encodes CASSLGGLANQPQHF. The rearrangement joins TRBV7-9 to TRBJ1-5, with D perhaps matching TRBD1 (6 bases). Trimming stripped 3 bases from V and 4 bases from J, with 13 bases between. Germline CDR1 SEHNR, CDR2 FQNEAQ (reference sequence). This CDR3 comprises 15 residues.